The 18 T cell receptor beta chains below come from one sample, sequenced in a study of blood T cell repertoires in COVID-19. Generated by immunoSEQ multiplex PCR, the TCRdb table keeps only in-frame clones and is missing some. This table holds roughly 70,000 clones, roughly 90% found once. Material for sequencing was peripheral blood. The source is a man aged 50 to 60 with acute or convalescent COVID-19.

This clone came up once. The CDR3 reads CASRLISGGAETQYF. In DNA, the CDR3 is TGTGCCAGCAGGCTGATCTCGGGGGGCGCCGAGACCCAGTACTTC. The chain recombines TRBV5-5 with TRBJ2-5; the D gene is possibly TRBD2 (7 bases). Germline CDR1 SGHKS, CDR2 YYEKEE (reference sequence). V was cut by 5 bases and J by 5 bases, with 19 bases left in between. This CDR3 region has 15 residues.

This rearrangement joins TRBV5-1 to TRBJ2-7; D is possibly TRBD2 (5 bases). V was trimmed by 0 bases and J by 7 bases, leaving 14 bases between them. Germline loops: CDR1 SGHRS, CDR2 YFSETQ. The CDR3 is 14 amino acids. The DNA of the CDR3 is TGCGCCAGCAGCTTGGTGGGCAGCGGAGAAGAGCAGTACTTC. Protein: CASSLVGSGEEQYF.

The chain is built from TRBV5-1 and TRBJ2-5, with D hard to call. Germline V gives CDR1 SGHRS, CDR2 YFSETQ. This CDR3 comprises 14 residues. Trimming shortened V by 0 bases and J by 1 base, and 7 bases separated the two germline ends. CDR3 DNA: TGCGCCAGCAGCTTGGCCCCTATCCAAGAGACCCAGTACTTC. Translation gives CASSLAPIQETQYF.

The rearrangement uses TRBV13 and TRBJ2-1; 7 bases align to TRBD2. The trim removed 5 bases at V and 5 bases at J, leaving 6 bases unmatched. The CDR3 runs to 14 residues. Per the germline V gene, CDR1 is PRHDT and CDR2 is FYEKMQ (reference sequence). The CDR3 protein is CASSAFRGDNEQFF. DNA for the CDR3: TGTGCCAGCAGCGCCTTCCGGGGGGACAATGAGCAGTTCTTC. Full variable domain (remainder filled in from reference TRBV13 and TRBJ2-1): AAGVIQSPRHLIKEKRETATLKCYPIPRHDTVYWYQQGPGQDPQFLISFYEKMQSDKGSIPDRFSAQQFSDYHSELNMSSLELGDSALYFCASSAFRGDNEQFFGPGTRLTVL.

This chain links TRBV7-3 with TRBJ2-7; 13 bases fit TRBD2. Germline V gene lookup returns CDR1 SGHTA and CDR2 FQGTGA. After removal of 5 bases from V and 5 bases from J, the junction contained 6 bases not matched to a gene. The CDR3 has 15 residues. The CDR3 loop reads CASSRTSGRGNEQYF. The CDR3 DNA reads TGTGCCAGCAGCCGTACTAGCGGGAGGGGGAACGAGCAGTACTTC.

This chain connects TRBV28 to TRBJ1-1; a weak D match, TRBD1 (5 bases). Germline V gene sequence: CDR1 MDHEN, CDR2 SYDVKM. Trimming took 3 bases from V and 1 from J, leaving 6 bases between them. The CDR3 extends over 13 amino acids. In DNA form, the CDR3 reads TGTGCCAGCAGTTTGGGGCAGAACACTGAAGCTTTCTTT. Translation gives CASSLGQNTEAFF.

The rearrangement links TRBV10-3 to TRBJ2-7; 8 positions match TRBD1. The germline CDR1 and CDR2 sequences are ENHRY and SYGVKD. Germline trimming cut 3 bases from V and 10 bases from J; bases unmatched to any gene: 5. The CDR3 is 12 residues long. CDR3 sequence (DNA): TGTGCCATCAGTGACCCAGGACAGGGCCAGTACGTC. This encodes CAISDPGQGQYV.

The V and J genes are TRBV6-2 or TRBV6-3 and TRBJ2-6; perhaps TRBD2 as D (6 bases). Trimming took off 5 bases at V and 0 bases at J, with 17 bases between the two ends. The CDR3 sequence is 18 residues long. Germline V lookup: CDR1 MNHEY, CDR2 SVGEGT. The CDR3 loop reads CASSQRSGLSSGANVLTF. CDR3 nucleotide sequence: TGTGCCAGCAGTCAACGTTCTGGACTAAGCTCTGGGGCCAACGTCCTGACTTTC.

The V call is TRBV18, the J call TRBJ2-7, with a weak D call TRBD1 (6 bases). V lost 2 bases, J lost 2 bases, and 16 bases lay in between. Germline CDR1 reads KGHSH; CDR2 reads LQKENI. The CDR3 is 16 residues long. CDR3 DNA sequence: TGTGCCAGCTCACCATTCGGGACACGAGGGACCTACGAGCAGTACTTC. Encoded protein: CASSPFGTRGTYEQYF.

The chain's CDR3 is CASSLPGANVLTF. CDR3 DNA: TGTGCCAGCAGCTTACCGGGGGCCAACGTCCTGACTTTC. This chain links TRBV11-2 with TRBJ2-6; D gene ambiguous. Trimming removed 2 bases at V and 4 bases at J, with 3 bases between. The germline V gene has CDR1 SGHAT and CDR2 FQNNGV. This CDR3 region has 13 residues.

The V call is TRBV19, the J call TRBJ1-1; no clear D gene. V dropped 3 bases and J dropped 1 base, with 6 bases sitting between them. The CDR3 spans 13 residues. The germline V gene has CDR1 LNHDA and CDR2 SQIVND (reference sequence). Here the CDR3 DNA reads TGTGCCAGTAGTATCCCCCAGAACACTGAAGCTTTCTTT. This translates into CASSIPQNTEAFF.

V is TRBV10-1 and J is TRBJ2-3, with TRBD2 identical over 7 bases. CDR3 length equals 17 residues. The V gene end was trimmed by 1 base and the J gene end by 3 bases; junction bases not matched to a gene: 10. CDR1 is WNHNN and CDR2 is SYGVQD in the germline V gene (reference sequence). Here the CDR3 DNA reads TGCGCCAGCAGTGAGTTTGGGCGGGGGTTATGGACAGATACGCAGTATTTT. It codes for CASSEFGRGLWTDTQYF.

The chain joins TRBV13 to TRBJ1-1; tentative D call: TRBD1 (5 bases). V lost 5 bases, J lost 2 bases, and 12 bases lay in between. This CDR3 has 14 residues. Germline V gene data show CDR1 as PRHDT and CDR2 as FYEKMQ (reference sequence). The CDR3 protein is CASSPGGENTEAFF. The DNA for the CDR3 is TGTGCCAGCAGCCCCGGGGGGGAAAACACTGAAGCTTTCTTT.

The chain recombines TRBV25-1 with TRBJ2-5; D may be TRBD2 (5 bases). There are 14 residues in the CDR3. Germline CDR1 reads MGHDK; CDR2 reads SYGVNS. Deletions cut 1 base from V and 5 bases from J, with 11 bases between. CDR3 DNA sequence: TGTGCCAGCAGTGAATTCTCGGGAACGGAGACCCAGTACTTC. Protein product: CASSEFSGTETQYF.

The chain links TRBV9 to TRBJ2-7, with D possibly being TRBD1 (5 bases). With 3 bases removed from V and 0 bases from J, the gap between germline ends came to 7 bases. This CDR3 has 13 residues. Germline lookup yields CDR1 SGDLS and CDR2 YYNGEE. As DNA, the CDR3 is TGTGCCAGCAGCGCAGGGAACTCCTACGAGCAGTACTTC. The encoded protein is CASSAGNSYEQYF.

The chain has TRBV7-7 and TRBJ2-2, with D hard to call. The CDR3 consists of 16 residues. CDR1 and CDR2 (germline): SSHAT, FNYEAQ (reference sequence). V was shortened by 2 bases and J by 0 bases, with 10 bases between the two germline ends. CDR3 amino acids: CASSLTVQANTGELFF. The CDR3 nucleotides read TGTGCCAGCAGCTTAACCGTACAAGCGAACACCGGGGAGCTGTTTTTT.

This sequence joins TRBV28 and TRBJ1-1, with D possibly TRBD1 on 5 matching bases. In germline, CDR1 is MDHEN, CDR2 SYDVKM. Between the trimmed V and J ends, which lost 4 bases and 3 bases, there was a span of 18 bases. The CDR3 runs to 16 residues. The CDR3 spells CASSSRPRQRYTEAFF. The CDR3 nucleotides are TGTGCCAGCAGTTCCCGACCCAGACAGAGATACACTGAAGCTTTCTTT.

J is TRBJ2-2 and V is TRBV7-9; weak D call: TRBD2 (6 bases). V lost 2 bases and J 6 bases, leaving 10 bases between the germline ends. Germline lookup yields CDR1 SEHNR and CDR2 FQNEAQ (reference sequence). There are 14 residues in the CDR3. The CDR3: CASSLQGEAGELFF. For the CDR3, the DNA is TGTGCCAGCAGCTTACAAGGGGAGGCCGGGGAGCTGTTTTTT.